The present T cell receptor (beta chain) was sequenced within a study of T-cell memory formation after mild COVID-19. General study results and limits: Contracting clones from day 15 to 85 showed balanced CD4/CD8; later expanders favored CD4+. SARS-CoV-2 specificity of second-wave clones peaking day 37 was unconfirmed.

A single record per CDR3 protein comes from TCRdb applying MiXCR to the 5' RACE reads. The data contain 200,000 to 300,000 distinct CDR3 sequences, 15% of them singletons. This clonotype was counted a few times. Its antigen is still unknown. Trimming at V came to 7 bases and at J to 7 bases, leaving 6 bases not matched to a gene. The CDR3 is made up of 13 amino acids. This sequence joins TRBV12-3 or TRBV12-4 and TRBJ1-2; 10 bases map to TRBD1. The sample was PBMCs or a T cell subset sorted from them (not recorded which). The origin of this receptor is an adult woman who had mild COVID-19 (a few samples of this study predate the infection). Cell type and time point are not known. The chain's CDR3 is CASTGQGLFGYTF. CDR3 in DNA: TGTGCCAGCACGGGACAGGGGCTTTTTGGCTACACCTTC.